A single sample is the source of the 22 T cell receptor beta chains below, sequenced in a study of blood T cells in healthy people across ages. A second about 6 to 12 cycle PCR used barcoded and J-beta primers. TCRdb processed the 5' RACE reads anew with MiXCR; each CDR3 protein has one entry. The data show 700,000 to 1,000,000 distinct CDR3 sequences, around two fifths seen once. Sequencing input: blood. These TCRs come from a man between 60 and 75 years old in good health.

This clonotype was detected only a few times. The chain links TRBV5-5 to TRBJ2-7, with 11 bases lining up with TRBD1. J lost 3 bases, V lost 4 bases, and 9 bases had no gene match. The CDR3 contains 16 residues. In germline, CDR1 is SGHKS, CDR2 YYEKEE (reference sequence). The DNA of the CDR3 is TGTGCCAGCAGCAGCGGACAGGGGGCGCCTAACTACGAGCAGTACTTC. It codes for CASSSGQGAPNYEQYF.

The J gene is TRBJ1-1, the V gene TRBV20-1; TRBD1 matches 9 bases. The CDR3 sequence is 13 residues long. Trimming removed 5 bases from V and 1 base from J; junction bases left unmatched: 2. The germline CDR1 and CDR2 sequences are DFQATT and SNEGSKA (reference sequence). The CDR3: CSAVQGANTEAFF. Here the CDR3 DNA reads TGCAGTGCTGTACAGGGGGCGAACACTGAAGCTTTCTTT.

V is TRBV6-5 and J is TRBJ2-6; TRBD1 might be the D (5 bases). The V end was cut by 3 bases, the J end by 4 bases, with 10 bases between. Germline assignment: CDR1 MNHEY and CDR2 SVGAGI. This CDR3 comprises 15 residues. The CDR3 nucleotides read TGTGCCAGCAGTTATCAGGGTGGAGGGGCCAACGTCCTGACTTTC. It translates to CASSYQGGGANVLTF.

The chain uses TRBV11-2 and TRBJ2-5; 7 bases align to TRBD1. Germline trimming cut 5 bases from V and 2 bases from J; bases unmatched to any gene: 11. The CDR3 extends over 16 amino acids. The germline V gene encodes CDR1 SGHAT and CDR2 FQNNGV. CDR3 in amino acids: CASSEIRTGGQETQYF. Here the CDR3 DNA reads TGTGCCAGCAGCGAAATTAGGACAGGCGGTCAAGAGACCCAGTACTTC.

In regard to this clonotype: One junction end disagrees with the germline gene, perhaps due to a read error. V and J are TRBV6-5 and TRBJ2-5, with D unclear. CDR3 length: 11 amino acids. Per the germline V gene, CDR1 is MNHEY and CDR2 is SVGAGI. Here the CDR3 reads CTSRLLETQYF. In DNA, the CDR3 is TGTACCAGCAGGCTTTTGGAGACCCAGTACTTC.

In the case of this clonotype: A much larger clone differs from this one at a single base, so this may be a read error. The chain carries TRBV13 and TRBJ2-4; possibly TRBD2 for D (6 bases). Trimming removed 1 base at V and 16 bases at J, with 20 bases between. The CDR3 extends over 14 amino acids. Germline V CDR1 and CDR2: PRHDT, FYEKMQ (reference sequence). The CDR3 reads CASSLDREDYEHYF. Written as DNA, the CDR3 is TGTGCCAGCAGCTTAGATCGAGAGGACTACGAGCATTACTTC.

Written as DNA, the CDR3 is TGTGCCAGCAGCTTAGCGGACTACTCCTACGAGCAGTACTTC. Translated, it gives CASSLADYSYEQYF. V gene TRBV7-2 combines with J gene TRBJ2-7, with D tentatively TRBD2 (6 bases). The CDR3 consists of 14 residues. Per the germline V gene, CDR1 is SGHTA and CDR2 is FQGNSA. V lost 0 bases and J lost 0, with 6 bases in between.

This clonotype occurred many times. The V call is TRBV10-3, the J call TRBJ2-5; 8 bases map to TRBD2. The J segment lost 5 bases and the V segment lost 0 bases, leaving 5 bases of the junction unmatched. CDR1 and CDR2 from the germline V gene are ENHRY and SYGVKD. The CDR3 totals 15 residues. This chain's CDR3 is CAISESSGGGETQYF. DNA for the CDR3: TGTGCCATCAGTGAGTCGAGCGGGGGCGGGGAGACCCAGTACTTC.

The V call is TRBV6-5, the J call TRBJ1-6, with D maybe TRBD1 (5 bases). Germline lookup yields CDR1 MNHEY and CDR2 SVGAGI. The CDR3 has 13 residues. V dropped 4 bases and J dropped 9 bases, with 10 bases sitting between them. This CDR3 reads CASSFDSSSPLHF. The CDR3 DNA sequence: TGTGCCAGCAGTTTTGACAGCAGTTCACCCCTCCACTTT.

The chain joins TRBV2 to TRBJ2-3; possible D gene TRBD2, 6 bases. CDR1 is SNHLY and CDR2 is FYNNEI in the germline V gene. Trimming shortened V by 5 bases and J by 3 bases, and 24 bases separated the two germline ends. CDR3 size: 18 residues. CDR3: CASSPIGEDVRLTDTQYF. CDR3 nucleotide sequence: TGTGCCAGCAGTCCCATCGGGGAGGACGTCAGGTTGACAGATACGCAGTATTTT. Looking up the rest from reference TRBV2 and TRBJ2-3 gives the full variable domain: EPEVTQTPSHQVTQMGQEVILRCVPISNHLYFYWYRQILGQKVEFLVSFYNNEISEKSEIFDDQFSVERPDGSNFTLKIRSTKLEDSAMYFCASSPIGEDVRLTDTQYFGPGTRLTVL.

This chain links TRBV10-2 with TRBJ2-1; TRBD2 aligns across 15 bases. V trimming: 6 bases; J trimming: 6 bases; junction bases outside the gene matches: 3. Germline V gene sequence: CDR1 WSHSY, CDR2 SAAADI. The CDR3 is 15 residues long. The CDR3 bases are TGCGCCAGCAGAGGACTAGCGGGGGGGATCAATGAGCAGTTCTTC. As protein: CASRGLAGGINEQFF.

In nucleotides, the CDR3 is TGTGCCAGCAGAAGCAGGGCATACGAGCAGTACTTC. It yields the protein CASRSRAYEQYF. This sequence joins TRBV12-3 or TRBV12-4 and TRBJ2-7, with D perhaps matching TRBD1 (5 bases). The CDR3 has 12 residues. Between the trimmed V and J ends, which lost 6 bases and 4 bases, there was a span of 10 bases.

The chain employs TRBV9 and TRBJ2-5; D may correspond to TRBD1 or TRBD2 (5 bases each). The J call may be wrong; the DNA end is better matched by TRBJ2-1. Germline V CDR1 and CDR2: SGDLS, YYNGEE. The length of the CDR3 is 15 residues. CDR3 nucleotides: TGTGCCAGCAGCTTGAGACCGGGGCACCAAGAGACCCAGTTCTTC. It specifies CASSLRPGHQETQFF.

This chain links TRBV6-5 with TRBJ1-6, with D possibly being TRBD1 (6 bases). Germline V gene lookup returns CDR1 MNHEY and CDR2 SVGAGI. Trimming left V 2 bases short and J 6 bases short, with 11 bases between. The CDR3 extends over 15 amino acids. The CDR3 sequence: CASSYGQLLNSPLHF. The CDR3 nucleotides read TGTGCCAGCAGTTACGGACAGCTCCTTAATTCACCCCTCCACTTT.

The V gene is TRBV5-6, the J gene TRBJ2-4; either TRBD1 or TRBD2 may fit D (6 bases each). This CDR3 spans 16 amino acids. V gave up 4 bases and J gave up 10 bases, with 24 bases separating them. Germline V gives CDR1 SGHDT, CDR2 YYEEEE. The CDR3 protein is CASSIEGRGAREIQYF. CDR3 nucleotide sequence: TGTGCCAGCAGCATAGAGGGCAGGGGAGCCCGGGAGATTCAGTACTTC.

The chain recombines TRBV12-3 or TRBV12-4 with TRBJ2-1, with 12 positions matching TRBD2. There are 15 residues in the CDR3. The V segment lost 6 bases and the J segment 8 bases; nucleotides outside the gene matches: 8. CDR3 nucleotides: TGTGCCAGCAGGAGACTAGCGGGGGACCTCTATGAGCAGTTCTTC. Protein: CASRRLAGDLYEQFF.

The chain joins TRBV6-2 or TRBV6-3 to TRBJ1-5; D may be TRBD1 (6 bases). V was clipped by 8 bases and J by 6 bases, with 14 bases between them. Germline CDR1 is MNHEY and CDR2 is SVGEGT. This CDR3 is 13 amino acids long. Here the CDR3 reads CASGFRGVQPQHF. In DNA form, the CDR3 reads TGTGCCAGCGGATTCAGGGGTGTTCAGCCCCAGCATTTT.

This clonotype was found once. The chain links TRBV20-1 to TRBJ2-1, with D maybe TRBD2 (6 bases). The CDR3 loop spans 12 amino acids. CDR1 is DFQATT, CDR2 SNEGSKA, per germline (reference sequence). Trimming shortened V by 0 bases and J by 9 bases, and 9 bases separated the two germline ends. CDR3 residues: CSARERDCEQFF. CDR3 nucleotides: TGCAGTGCTAGAGAGCGGGACTGTGAGCAGTTCTTC.

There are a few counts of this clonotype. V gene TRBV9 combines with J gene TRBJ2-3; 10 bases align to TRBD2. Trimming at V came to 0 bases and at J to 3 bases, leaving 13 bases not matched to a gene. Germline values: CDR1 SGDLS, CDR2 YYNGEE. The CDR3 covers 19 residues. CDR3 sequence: CASSVGVGGTSGATDTQYF. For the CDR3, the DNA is TGTGCCAGCAGCGTAGGTGTAGGGGGAACTAGCGGGGCGACAGATACGCAGTATTTT.

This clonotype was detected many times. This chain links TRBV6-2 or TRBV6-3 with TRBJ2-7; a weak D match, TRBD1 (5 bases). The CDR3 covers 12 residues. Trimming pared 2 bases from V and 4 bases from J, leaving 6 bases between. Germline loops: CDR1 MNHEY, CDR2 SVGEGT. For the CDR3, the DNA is TGTGCCAGCAGTTACAGGGGATACGAGCAGTACTTC. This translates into CASSYRGYEQYF.

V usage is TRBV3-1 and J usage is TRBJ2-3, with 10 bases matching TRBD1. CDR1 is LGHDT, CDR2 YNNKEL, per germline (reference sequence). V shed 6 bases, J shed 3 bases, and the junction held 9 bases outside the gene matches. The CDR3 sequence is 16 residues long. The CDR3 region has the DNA TGTGCCAGCAGTCAGGAAATGGGACAGGGGACAGATACGCAGTATTTT. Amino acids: CASSQEMGQGTDTQYF.

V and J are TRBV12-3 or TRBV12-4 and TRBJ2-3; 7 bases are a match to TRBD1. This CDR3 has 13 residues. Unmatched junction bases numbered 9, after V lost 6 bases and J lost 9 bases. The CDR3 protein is CASSPEQGHTQYF. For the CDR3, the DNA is TGTGCCAGCAGCCCAGAACAGGGGCACACGCAGTATTTT.